This record concerns one T cell receptor beta chain sequence. Its antigen remains unknown. This sample was included in a study of cytomegalovirus exposure and HLA in healthy donors. The CDR3 totals 13 residues. The V gene lost 2 bases and the J gene lost 2 bases, with 10 bases spanning the gap. Looked up from germline, CDR1 is GTSNPN and CDR2 is SVGIG (reference sequence). Study outcomes and limitations: Several of the most significant clusters were apparently associated with common viral pathogens in a later analysis. Earlier results showed most TCR beta V segments being productive about 87% or about 30% of the time.

With 60 Vbeta and 13 Jbeta primers, the PCR was carried out. Clones were sequenced by immunoSEQ multiplex PCR, and TCRdb holds only the in-frame ones, with some missing. The data show 85,000 to 100,000 clones, around 86% seen once. The TCR originated in a man aged 25 to 40 in good health and CMV-seropositive. The J gene is TRBJ2-7, the V gene TRBV30, with D tentatively TRBD2 (5 bases). Sequencing input: PBMCs. The CDR3 DNA reads TGTGCCTGGAGTTGGAGCGGCCCCTACGAGCAGTACTTC. It yields the protein CAWSWSGPYEQYF.